This T cell receptor (beta chain) was documented in a study of T-cell reconstitution after alpha-beta-depleted transplantation in children. The library targeted TCRbeta and was prepared with unique molecular identifiers. Using its own MiXCR run on the PCR reads, TCRdb lists one record per CDR3 protein. The table records roughly 300,000 distinct CDR3 sequences, around a tenth of them present only once. V lost 6 bases to trimming and J lost 5 bases; unmatched junction nucleotides: 5. Germline assignment: CDR1 SQVTM and CDR2 ANQGSEA. CDR3 length equals 12 residues. This clonotype appeared many times. Its specificity is unknown. General observations from the study: Some patients showed high day-60 TCRbeta diversity, which derived from surviving recipient T cells and thymic progenitors. One year post-transplant, T-cell counts and diversity were largely derived from T cells produced anew. Reportedly, roughly two months post-transplant, alpha-beta T cells arose from several hundred expanded graft clones.

The clonotype was recovered from a male patient under 10 years old who had a stem cell transplant for chronic granulomatous disease, so the T cells may come from the graft donor. J is TRBJ2-5 and V is TRBV29-1, with 8 bases matching TRBD2. The specimen was peripheral blood, collected 180 days after TCRalphabeta/CD19-depleted stem cell transplant. This chain's CDR3 is CSVPRGGETQYF. CDR3 DNA sequence: TGCAGCGTCCCCCGCGGGGGGGAGACCCAGTACTTC.